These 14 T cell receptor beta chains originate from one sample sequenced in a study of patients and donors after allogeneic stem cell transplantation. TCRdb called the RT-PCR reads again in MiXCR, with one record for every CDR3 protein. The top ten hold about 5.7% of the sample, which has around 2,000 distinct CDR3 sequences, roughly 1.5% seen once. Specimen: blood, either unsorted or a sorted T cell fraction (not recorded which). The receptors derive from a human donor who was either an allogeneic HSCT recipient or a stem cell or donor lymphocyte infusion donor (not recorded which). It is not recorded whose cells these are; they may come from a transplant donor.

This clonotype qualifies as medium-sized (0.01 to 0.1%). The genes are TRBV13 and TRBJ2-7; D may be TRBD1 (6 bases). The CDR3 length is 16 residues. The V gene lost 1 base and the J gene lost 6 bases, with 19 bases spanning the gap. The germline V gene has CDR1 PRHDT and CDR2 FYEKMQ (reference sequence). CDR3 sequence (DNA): TGTGCCAGCAGCTTAGCTGGGGGCGGGCCAGGTAGCGAGCAGTACTTC. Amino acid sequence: CASSLAGGGPGSEQYF. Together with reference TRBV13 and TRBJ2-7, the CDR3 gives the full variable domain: AAGVIQSPRHLIKEKRETATLKCYPIPRHDTVYWYQQGPGQDPQFLISFYEKMQSDKGSIPDRFSAQQFSDYHSELNMSSLELGDSALYFCASSLAGGGPGSEQYFGPGTRLTVT.

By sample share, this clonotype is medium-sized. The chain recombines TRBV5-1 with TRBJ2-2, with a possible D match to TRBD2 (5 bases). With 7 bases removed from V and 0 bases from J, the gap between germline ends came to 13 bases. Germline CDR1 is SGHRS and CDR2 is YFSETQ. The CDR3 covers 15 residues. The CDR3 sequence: CASGQRDANTGELFF. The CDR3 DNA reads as TGCGCCAGCGGCCAGAGGGATGCGAACACCGGGGAGCTGTTTTTT.

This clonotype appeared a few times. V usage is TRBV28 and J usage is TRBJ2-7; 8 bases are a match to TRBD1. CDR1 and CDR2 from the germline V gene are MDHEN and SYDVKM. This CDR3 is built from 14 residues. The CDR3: CASSKSGGGPYPNV. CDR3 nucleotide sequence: TGTGCCAGCAGCAAATCAGGGGGCGGTCCGTACCCTAACGTC.

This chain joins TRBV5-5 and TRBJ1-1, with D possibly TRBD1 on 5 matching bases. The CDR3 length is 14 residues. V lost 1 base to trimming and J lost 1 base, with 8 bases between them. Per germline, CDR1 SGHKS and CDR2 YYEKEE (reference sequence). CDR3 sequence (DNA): TGTGCCAGCAGCTTGCGGGGCGCGAACACTGAAGCTTTCTTT. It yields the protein CASSLRGANTEAFF.

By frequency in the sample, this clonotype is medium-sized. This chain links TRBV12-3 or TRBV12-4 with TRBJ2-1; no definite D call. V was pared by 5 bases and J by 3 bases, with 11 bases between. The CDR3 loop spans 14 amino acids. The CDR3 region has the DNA TGTGCCAGCAGTCCCCCCGGCCGCTACAATGAGCAGTTCTTC. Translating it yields CASSPPGRYNEQFF.

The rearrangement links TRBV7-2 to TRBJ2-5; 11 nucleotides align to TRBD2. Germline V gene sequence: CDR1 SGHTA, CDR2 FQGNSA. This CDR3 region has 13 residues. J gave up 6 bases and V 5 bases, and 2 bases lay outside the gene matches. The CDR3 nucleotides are TGTGCCAGCAGCACTAGCGGGGGAAAGACCCAGTACTTC. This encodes CASSTSGGKTQYF.

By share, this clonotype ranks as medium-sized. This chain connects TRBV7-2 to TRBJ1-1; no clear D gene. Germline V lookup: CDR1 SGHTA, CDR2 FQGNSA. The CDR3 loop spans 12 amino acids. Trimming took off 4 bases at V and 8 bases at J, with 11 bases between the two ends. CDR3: CASSYDLREAFF. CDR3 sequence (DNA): TGTGCCAGCAGCTATGACCTGAGGGAAGCTTTCTTT.

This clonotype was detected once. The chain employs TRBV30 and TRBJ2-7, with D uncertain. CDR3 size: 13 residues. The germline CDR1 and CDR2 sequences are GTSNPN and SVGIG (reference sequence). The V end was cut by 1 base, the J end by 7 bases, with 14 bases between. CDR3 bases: TGTGCCTGGAGTGGGCAGACCCTACGAGAGCAGTACTTC. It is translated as CAWSGQTLREQYF.

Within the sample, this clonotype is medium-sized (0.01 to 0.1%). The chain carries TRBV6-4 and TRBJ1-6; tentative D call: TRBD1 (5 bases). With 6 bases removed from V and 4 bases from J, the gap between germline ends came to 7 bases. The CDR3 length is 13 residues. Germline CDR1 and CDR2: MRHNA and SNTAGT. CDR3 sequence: CASSREYNSPLHF. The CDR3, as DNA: TGTGCCAGCAGCAGGGAATATAATTCACCCCTCCACTTT.

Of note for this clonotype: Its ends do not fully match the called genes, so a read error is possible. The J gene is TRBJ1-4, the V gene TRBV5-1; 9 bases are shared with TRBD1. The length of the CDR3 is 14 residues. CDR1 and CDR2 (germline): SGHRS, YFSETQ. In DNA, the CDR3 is TGCGCCAGCAGCCCGGACAGGGGTCATGGGAAACTGTCTTTT. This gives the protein CASSPDRGHGKLSF.

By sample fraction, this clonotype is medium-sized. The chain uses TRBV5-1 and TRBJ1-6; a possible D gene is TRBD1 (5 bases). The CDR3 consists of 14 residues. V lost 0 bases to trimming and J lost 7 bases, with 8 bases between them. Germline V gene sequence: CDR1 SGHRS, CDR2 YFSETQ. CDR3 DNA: TGCGCCAGCAGCTTGGTGGGGGAGAATTCACCCCTCCACTTT. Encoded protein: CASSLVGENSPLHF.

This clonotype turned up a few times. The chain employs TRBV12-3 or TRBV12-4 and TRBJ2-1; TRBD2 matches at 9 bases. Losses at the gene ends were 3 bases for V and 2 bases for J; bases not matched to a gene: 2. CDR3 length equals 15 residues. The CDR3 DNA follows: TGTGCCAGCAGTTTTGGCGGGGGGGCCTACAATGAGCAGTTCTTC. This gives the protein CASSFGGGAYNEQFF.

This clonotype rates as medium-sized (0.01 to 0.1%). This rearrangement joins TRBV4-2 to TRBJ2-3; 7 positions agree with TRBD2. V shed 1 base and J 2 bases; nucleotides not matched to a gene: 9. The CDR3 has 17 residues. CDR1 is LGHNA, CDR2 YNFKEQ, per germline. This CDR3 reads CASSQGAGGGPTDTQYF. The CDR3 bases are TGTGCCAGCAGCCAAGGTGCAGGCGGGGGTCCCACAGATACGCAGTATTTT.

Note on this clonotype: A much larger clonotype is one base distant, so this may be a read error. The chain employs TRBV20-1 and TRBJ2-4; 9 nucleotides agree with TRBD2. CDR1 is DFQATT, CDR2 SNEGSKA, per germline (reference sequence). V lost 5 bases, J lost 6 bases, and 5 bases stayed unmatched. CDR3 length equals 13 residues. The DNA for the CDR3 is TGCAGTGCTCAGACTAGCGGTGGAAACATTCAGTACTTC. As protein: CSAQTSGGNIQYF.